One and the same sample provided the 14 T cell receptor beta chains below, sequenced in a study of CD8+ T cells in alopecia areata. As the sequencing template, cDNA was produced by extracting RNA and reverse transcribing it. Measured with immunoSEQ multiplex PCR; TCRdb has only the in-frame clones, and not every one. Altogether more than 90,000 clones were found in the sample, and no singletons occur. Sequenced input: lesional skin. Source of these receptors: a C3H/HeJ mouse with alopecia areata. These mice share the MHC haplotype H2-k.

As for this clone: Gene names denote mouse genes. The CDR3 DNA, read in part, is TGTGCCAGCAGCCAGGGGGACCAAGAC. The encoded protein is CASSQGDQD. The CDR3 in full is CASSQGDQDTQYF. This chain connects TRBV5 to TRBJ2-5; D may correspond to TRBD1 or TRBD2 (5 bases each). The read halts 4 residues ahead of the CDR3 end, with the missing end drawn from the germline J gene. Trimming left V 3 bases short and J 1 base short, with 5 bases between. The CDR3 covers 13 residues. The germline gives CDR1 LGHNA, CDR2 YNLKQL (reference sequence).

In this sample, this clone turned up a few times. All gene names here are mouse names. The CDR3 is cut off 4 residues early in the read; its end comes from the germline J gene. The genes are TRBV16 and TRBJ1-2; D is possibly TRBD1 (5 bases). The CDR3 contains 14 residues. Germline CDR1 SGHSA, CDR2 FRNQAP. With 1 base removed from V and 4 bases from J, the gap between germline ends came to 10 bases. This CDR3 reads CASSLGGEGSDYTF. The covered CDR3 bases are TGTGCAAGCAGCTTAGGAGGGGAGGGCTCC.

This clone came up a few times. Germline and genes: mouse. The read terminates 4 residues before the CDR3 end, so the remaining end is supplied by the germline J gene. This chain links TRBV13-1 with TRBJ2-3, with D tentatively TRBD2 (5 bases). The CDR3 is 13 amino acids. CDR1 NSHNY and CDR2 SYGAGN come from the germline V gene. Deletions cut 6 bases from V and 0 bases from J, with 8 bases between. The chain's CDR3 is CASNGDSAETLYF. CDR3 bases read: TGTGCCAGCAATGGGGATAGTGCAGAA.

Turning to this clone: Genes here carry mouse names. CDR3 protein: CASSGGGSYEQYF. The covered CDR3 bases are TGTGCCAGCAGTGGTGGGGGGTCCTAT. This chain joins TRBV13-1 and TRBJ2-7; TRBD2 matches at 7 bases. The read terminates 4 residues ahead of where the CDR3 ends, so the germline J gene completes it. Per germline, CDR1 NSHNY and CDR2 SYGAGN. V lost 3 bases to trimming and J lost 1 base; unmatched junction nucleotides: 1. The CDR3 is 13 amino acids.

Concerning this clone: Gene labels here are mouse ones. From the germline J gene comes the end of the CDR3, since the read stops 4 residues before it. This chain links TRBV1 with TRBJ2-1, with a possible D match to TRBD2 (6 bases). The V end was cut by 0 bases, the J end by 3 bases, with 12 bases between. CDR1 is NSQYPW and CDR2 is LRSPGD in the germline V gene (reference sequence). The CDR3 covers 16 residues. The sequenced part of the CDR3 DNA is TGCACCTGCAGTGCAGATACTGGGCTATCCTATGCT. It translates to CTCSADTGLSYA. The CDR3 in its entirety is CTCSADTGLSYAEQFF.

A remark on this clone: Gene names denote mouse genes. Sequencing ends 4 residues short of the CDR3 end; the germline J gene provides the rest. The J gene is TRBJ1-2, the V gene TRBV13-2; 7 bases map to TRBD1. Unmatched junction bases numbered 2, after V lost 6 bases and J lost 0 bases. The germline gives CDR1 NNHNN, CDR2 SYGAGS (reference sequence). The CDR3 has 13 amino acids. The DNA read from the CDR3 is TGTGCCAGCGCGGGACAGCCAAACTCC. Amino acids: CASAGQPNS. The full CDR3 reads CASAGQPNSDYTF.

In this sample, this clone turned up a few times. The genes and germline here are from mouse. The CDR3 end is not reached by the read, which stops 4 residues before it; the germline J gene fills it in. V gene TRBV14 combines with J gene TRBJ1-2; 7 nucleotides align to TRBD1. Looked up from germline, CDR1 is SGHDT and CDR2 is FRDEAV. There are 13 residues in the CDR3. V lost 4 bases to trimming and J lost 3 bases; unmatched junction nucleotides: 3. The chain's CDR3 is CASSTGTDSDYTF. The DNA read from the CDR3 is TGTGCCAGCAGTACCGGGACAGACTCC.

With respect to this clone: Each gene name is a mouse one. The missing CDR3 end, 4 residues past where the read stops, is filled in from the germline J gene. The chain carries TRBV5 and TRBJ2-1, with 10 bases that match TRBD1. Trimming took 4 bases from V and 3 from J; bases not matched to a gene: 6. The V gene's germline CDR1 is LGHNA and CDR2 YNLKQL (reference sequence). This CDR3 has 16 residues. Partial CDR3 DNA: TGTGCCAGCAGCCCCAGGGGACAGGGGATCTATGCT. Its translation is CASSPRGQGIYA. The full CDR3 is CASSPRGQGIYAEQFF.

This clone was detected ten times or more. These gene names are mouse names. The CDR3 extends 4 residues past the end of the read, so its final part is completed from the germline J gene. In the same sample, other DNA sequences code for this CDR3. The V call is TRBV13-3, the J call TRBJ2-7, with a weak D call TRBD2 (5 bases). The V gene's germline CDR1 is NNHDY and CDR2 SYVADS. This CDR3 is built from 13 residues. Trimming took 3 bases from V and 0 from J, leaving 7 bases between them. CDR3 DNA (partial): TGTGCCAGCAGTGGGACTCCCTCCTAT. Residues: CASSGTPSY. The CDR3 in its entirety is CASSGTPSYEQYF.

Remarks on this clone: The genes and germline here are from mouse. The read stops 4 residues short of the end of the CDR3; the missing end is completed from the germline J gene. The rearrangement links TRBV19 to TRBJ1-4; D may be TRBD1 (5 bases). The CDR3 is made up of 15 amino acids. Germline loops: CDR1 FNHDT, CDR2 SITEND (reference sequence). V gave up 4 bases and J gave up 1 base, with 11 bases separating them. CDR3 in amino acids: CASSALDSSNERLFF. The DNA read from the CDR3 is TGTGCCAGCAGTGCTCTTGACAGTTCCAACGAA.

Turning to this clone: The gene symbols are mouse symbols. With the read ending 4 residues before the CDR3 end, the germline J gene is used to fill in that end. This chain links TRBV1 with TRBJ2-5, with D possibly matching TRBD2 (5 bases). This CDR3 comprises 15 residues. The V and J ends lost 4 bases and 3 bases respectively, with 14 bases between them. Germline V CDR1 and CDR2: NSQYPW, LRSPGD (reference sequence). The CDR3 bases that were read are TGCACCTGCAGTGGGCCTCTGGGCGTTCAAGAC. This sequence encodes CTCSGPLGVQD. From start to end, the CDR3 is CTCSGPLGVQDTQYF.

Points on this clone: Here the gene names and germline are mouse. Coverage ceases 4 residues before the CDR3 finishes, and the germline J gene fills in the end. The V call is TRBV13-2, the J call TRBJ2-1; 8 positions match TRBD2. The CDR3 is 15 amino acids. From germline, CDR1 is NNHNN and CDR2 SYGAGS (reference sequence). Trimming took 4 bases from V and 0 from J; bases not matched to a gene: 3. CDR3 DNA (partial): TGTGCCAGCGGTCCTGGGGGGTCTAACTATGCT. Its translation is CASGPGGSNYA. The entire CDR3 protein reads CASGPGGSNYAEQFF.

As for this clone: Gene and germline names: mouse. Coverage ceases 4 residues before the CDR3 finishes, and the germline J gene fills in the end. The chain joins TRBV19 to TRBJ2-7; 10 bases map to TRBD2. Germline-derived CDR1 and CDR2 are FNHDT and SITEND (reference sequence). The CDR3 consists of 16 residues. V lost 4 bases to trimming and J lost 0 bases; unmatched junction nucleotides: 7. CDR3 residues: CASSHGTGASSYEQYF. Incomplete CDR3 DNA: TGTGCCAGCAGTCACGGGACTGGGGCTAGCTCCTAT.

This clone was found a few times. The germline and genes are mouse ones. CDR3 DNA, as far as it was read: TGTGCCAGCAGTGATGAAGGGGGGGGCGTCCAAGAC. Amino acids: CASSDEGGGVQD. The CDR3 as a whole reads CASSDEGGGVQDTQYF. V is TRBV13-3 and J is TRBJ2-5; TRBD2 aligns across 8 bases. The read ends 4 residues shy of where the CDR3 ends; the end is completed using the germline J gene. Germline loops: CDR1 NNHDY, CDR2 SYVADS. The CDR3 runs to 16 residues. After removal of 0 bases from V and 2 bases from J, the junction contained 5 bases not matched to a gene.